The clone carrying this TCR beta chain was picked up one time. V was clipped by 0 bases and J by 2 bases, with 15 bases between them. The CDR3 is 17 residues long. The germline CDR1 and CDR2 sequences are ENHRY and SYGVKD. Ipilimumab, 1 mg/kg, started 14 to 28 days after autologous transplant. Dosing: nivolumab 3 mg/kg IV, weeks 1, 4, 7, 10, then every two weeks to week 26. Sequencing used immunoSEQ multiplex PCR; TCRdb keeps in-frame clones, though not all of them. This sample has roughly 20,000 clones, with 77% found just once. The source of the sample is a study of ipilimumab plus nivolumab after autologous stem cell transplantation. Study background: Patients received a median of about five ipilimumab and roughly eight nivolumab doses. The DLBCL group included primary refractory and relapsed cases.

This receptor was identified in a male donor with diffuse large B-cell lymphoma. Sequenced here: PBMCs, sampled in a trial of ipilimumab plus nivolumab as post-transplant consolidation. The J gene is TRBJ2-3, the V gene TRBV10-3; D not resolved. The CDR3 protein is CAISESRSADATDTQYF. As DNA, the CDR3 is TGTGCCATCAGTGAGTCGAGGTCCGCGGACGCCACAGATACGCAGTATTTT.